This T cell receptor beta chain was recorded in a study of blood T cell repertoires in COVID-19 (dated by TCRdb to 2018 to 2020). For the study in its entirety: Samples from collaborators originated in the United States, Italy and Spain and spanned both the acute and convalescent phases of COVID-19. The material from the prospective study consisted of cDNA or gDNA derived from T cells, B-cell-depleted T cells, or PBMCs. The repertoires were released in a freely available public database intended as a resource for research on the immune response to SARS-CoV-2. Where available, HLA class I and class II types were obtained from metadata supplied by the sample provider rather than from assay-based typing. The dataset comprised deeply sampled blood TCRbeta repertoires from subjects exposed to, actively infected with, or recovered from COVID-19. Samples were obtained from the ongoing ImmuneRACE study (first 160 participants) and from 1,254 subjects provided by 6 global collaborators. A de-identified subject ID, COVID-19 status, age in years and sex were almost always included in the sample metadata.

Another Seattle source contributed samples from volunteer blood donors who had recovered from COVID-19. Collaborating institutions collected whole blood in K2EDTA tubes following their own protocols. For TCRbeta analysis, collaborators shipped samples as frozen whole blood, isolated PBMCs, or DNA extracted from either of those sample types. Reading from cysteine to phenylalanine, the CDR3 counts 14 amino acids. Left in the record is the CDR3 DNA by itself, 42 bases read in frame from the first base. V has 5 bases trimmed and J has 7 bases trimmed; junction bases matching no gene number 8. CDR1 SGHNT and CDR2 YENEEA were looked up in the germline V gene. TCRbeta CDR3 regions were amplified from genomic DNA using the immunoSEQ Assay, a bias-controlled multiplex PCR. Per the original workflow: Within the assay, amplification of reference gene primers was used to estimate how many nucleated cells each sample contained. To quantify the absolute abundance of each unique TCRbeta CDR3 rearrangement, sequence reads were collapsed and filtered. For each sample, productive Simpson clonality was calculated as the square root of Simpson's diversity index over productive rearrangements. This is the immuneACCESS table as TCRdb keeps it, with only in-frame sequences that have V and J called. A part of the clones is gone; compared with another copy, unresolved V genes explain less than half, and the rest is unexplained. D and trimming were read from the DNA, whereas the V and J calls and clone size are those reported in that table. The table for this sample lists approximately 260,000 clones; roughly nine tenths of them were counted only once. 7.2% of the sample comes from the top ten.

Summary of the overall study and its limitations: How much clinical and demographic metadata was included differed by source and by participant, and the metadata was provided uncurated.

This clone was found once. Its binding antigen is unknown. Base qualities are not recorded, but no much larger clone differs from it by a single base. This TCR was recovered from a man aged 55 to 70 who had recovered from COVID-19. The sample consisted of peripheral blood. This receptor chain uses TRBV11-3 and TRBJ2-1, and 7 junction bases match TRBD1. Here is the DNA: TGTGCCAGCAGCCTCCCAGGGGGTGGGAATGAGCAGTTCTTC. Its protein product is CASSLPGGGNEQFF.